What follows describes a single T cell receptor (beta chain). Its specificity is unknown. TCRdb analysed the reads with MiXCR anew, one entry per CDR3 protein. The data contain around 740,000 distinct CDR3 sequences, 35% to 40% of them singletons. This sample is drawn from a study of T cell repertoires in cytomegalovirus infection. Across the study: Public TCR beta signature analysis indicated the presence of both CMV infection and matching HLA type. Findings of the study overall: Identification of carriers of CMV plus the relevant HLA was performed using cumulative public TCR beta family frequency. The study found HLA-C-restricted CMV-specific TCR beta clonotypes dominating the ex vivo response.

V lost 5 bases and J lost 9; bases outside the gene matches: 4. In germline, CDR1 is SEHNR, CDR2 FQNEAQ (reference sequence). The CDR3 is made up of 14 amino acids. The source material was PBMCs. The source is a human donor in good health (CMV status not recorded). Some clones in this sample may be carry-over from other donors' samples. J is TRBJ2-1 and V is TRBV7-9; 13 bases fit TRBD2. In DNA, the CDR3 is TGTGCCAGCAGCGTGGGACTAGCGGGATTTGAGCAGTTCTTC. Its protein product is CASSVGLAGFEQFF.